What follows is one T cell receptor (beta chain) and its context. Its matching antigen is unknown. Diagnostic criteria for definite or probable disease, in their recently defined form, were met by the patients with Susac syndrome. The data were obtained in a study of CD8 T cells in Susac syndrome. About the study: Sequenced Susac syndrome patients included about six with active disease and under 10 who were in remission.

This CDR3 contains 12 residues. The germline V gene encodes CDR1 ENHRY and CDR2 SYGVKD. V was clipped by 11 bases and J by 3 bases, with 13 bases between them. RNA was extracted with the RNeasy kit, and a quantity of about 0.45 to 1 ug was reverse transcribed using random hexamers. In TCRdb, the immunoSEQ multiplex PCR reads were re-called with MiXCR into one record per CDR3 protein. The data hold 160,000 or so distinct CDR3 sequences, with approximately 96% observed a single time. General study results and limits: The CD4+ T cell repertoires from Susac syndrome exhibited no clonal expansion.

The chain employs TRBV10-3 and TRBJ2-5; TRBD1 is a possible D gene (6 bases). This receptor was identified in a human donor with Susac syndrome. The source material was CD4+ T cells from PBMCs. For the CDR3, the DNA is TGTGCCGCGGACAGCGGAGAAGAGACCCAGTACTTC. It encodes CAADSGEETQYF.